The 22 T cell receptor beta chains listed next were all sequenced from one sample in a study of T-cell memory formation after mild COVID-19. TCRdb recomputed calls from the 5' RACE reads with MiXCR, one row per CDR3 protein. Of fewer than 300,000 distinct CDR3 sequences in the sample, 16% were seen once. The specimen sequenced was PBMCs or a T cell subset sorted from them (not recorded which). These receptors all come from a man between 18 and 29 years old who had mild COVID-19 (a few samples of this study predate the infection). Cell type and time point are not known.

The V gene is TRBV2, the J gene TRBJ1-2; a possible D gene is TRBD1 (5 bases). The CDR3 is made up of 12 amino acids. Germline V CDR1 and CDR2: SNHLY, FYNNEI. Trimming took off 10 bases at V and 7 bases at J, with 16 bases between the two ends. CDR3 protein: CAITTEERGYTF. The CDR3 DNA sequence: TGTGCCATTACGACAGAGGAGCGTGGCTACACCTTC.

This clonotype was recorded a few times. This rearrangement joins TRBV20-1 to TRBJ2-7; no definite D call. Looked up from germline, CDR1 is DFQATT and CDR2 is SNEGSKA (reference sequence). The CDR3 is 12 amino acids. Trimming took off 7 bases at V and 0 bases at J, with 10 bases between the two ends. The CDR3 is CSVGGSSYEQYF. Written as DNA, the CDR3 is TGCAGTGTTGGCGGTAGCTCCTACGAGCAGTACTTC.

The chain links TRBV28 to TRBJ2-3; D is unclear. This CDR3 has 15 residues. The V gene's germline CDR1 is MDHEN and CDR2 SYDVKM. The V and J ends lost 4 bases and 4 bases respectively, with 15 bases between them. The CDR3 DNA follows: TGTGCCAGCAGTTCCTACATTGATACCCCAGATACGCAGTATTTT. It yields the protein CASSSYIDTPDTQYF. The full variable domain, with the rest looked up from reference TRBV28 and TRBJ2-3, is DVKVTQSSRYLVKRTGEKVFLECVQDMDHENMFWYRQDPGLGLRLIYFSYDVKMKEKGDIPEGYSVSREKKERFSLILESASTNQTSMYLCASSSYIDTPDTQYFGPGTRLTVL.

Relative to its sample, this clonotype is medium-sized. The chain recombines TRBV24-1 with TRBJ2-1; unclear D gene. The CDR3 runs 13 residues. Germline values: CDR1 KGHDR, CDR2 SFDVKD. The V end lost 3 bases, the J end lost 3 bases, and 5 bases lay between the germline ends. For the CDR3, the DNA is TGTGCCACCAGTGATCGTCTCTACAATGAGCAGTTCTTC. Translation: CATSDRLYNEQFF.

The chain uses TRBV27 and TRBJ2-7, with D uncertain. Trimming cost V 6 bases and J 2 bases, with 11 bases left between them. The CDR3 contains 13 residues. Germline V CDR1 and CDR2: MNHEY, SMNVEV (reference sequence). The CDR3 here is CASSLGPPYEQYF. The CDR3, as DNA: TGTGCCAGCAGCCTAGGGCCGCCCTACGAGCAGTACTTC.

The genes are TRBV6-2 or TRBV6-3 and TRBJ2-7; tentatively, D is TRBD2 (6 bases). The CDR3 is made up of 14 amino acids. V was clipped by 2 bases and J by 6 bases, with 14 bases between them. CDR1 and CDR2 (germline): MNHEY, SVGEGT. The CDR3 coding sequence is TGTGCCAGCAGTTACCTCGGGGGTAGTGGCGAGCAGTACGTC. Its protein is CASSYLGGSGEQYV.

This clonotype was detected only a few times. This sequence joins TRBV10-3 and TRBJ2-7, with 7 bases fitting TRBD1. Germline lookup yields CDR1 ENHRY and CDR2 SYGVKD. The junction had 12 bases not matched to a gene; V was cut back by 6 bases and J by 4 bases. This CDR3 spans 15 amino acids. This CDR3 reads CAIRKGAEGFYEQYF. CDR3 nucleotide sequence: TGTGCCATCAGGAAGGGGGCGGAAGGGTTTTACGAGCAGTACTTC.

The CDR3 sequence is CASSHYRGNTEAFF. As DNA, the CDR3 is TGCGCCAGCAGCCATTACAGGGGGAACACTGAAGCTTTCTTT. The chain combines TRBV4-3 with TRBJ1-1; TRBD1 aligns across 7 bases. This CDR3 is 14 amino acids long. Trimming at V came to 3 bases and at J to 1 base, leaving 2 bases not matched to a gene. The germline V gene encodes CDR1 LGHNA and CDR2 YSLEER.

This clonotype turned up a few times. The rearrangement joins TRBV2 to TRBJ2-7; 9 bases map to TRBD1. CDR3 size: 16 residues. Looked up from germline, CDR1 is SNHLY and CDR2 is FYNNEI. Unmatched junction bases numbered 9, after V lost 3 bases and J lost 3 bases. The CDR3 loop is CASSEGQGVGYYEQYF. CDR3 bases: TGTGCCAGCAGTGAGGGACAGGGAGTGGGGTACTACGAGCAGTACTTC.

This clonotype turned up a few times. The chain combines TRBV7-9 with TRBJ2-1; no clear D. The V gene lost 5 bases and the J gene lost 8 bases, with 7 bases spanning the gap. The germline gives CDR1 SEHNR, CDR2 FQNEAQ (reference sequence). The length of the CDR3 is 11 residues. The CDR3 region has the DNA TGTGCCAGCAGCGCCCAATATGAGCAGTTCTTC. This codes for CASSAQYEQFF.

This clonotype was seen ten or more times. This CDR3 reads CASSFGTYEQYF. As DNA, the CDR3 is TGTGCCAGCAGCTTTGGGACCTACGAGCAGTACTTC. This chain connects TRBV7-8 to TRBJ2-7; D is unclear. This CDR3 is 12 amino acids long. Per germline, CDR1 SGHVS and CDR2 FQNEAQ. The V and J ends lost 3 bases and 2 bases respectively, with 5 bases between them.

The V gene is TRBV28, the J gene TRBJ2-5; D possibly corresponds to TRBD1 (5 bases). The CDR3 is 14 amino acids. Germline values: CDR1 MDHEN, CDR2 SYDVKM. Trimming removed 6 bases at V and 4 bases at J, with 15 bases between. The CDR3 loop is CASRQPREGETQYF. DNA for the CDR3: TGTGCCAGCAGGCAACCCAGGGAAGGAGAGACCCAGTACTTC.

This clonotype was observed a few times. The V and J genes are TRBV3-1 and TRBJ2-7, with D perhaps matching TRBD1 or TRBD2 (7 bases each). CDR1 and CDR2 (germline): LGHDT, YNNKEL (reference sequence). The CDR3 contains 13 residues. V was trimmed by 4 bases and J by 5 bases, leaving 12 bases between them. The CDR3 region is CASSPGGANEQYF. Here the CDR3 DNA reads TGTGCCAGCAGCCCAGGGGGGGCTAACGAGCAGTACTTC.

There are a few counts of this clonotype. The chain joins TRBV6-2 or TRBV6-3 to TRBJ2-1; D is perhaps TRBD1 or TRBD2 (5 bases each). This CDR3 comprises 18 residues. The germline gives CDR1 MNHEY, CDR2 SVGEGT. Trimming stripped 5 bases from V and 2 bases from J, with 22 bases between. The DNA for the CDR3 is TGTGCCAGCAGTCCGCCGGCCAAACTCCCGGGGCCCTACAATGAGCAGTTCTTC. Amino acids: CASSPPAKLPGPYNEQFF.

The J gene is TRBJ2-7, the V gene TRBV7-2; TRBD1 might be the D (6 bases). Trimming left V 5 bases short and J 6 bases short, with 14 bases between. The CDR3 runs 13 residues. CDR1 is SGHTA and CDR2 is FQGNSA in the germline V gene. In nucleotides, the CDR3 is TGTGCCAGCAGCCGACAGGAAAAGAGCGAGCAGTACTTC. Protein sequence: CASSRQEKSEQYF.

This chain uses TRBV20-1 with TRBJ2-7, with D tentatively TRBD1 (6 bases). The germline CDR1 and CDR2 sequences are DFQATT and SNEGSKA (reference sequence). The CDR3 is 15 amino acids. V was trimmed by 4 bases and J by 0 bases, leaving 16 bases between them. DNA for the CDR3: TGCAGTGCTAATCTGCAGGCAGGGGTCTCCTACGAGCAGTACTTC. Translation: CSANLQAGVSYEQYF.

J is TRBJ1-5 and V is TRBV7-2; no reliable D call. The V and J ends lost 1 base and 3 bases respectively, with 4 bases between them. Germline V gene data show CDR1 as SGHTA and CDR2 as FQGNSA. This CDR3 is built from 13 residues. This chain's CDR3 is CASSLDANQPQHF. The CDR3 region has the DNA TGTGCCAGCAGCTTAGATGCCAATCAGCCCCAGCATTTT.

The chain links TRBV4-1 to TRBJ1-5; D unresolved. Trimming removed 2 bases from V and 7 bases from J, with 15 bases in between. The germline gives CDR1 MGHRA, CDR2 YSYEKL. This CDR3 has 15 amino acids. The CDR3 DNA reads TGCGCCAGCAGCCAACTTTTATCCGAGCGGCAGCCCCAGCATTTT. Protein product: CASSQLLSERQPQHF.

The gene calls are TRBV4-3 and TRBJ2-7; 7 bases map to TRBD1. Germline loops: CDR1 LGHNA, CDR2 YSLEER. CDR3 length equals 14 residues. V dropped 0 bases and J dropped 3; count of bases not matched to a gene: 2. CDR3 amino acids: CASSQDRQGYEQYF. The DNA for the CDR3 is TGCGCCAGCAGCCAAGATAGACAGGGCTACGAGCAGTACTTC.

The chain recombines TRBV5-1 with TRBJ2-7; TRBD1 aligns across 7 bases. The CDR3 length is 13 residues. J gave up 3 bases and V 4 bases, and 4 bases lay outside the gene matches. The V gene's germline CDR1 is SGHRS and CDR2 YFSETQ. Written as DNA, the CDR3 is TGCGCCAGCAGCGTGGACAGGTTCTACGAGCAGTACTTC. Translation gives CASSVDRFYEQYF.

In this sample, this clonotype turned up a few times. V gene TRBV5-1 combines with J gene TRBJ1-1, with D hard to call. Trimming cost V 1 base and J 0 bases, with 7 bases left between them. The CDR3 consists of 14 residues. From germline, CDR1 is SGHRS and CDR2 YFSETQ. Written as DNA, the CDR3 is TGCGCCAGCAGCTTGCCAGATATGAACACTGAAGCTTTCTTT. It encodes CASSLPDMNTEAFF.

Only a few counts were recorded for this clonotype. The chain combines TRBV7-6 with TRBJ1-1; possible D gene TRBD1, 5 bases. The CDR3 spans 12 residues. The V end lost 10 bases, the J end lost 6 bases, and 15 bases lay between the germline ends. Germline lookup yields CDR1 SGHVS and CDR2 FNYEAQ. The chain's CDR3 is CAIADLGPEAFF. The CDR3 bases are TGTGCCATCGCCGATCTGGGGCCTGAAGCTTTCTTT.